This TCR beta chain was identified during a study of shared clonotypes between healthy human individuals (TCRdb year 2020). Study-wide context: A few men and a couple of women, aged 18 to 49 years, made up the cohort. For each donor, CD4 naive and CD4 memory were each given three plates, CD8 naive was given two plates, and CD8 memory was given one plate. To estimate repertoire size and how much clonotypes are shared between individuals, the study performed deep sequencing of blood TCR repertoires from five healthy adults. To increase sequencing depth and limit assay-specific biases, different laboratories used diverse techniques to prepare libraries and sequence TCR repertoires. Per donor, leukapheresis produced somewhere between about 0.94 and 9.5 billion PBMCs. What the research found in general, with its limitations: Even with the large sequencing depth, rarefaction of the sorted-subset datasets indicated that sequencing was incomplete. Sampling was limited to blood, and TCR repertoires in tissue likely differ from TCR repertoires in blood. Because the study included only a small number of donors, the genetic and exposure-history diversity represented was limited. Naive subsets generally had larger estimated clonotype richness than memory subsets did. Higher generation probabilities were observed for clonotypes shared by all four sorted-subset donors than for non-shared clonotypes. Pairwise subsampling indicated that sequencing depth was expected to affect the degree of clonotype sharing among donors. When a handful of donors were compared, the shared fraction of clonotypes was about 5% for naive CD4, 3.5% to 4% for naive CD8, 2% to 2.5% for memory CD4, and about 0.36% for memory CD8.

The CDR3 sequence holds 13 residues, the cysteine and phenylalanine included. Only the CDR3 part of the read is kept: 39 bases, read in frame from the first base. At the junction V is shortened by 5 bases and J by 4 bases, with 9 bases in between. CDR1 and CDR2 (LNHDA, SQIVND) derive from the germline V gene (reference sequence). CD8 naive samples were CD45RO-negative cells positively selected for CCR7, giving a CD45RA+CCR7+ population that excluded TemRA cells. The donors were healthy, HIV-negative adults who had no recently reported acute infections or vaccinations. Every donor was a Caucasian adult living in Nashville, Tennessee, USA. Blood was obtained by leukapheresis, after which PBMCs were separated by Ficoll-Histopaque density gradient centrifugation and cryopreserved in liquid nitrogen vapor phase. Analytical flow cytometry was used to check the purity and quantity of every magnetically sorted T cell population. Genomic DNA was isolated from every sorted fraction and measured by UV absorbance on a Nanodrop 2000c.

Using the deep immunoSEQ assay, TCR CDR3 regions were amplified from genomic DNA by multiplex PCR. Genomic DNA extracted from each cell subset was distributed evenly over all wells of several immunoSEQ 96-well plates, and each plate served as one replicate. For sorted subsets, around 200 ng genomic DNA, equal to tens of thousands of T cell genomes, was loaded into each replicate PCR. The purified libraries were quantified using a Qubit 3.0 fluorometer, sized with a Bioanalyzer 2100, and then quantified again using the KAPA Library Quantification kit. Each immunoSEQ 96-well plate was sequenced on its own single-read 150-cycle Illumina NextSeq 550 flow cell. The source study handled its data this way. The immunoSEQ output contained only junctional sequences without quality scores, so filtering could not match that applied to full-length reads. Sequences were annotated with PyIR, a Python wrapper for IgBLAST v1.9, and V/J genes and CDR3 were assigned using IMGT germline references. Reads were filtered out if the reads had weak V/J assignments (E-value above 1e-6), no CDR3, stop codons, out-of-frame junctions, or ambiguous translated residues. V3J clonotypes were defined as sequences sharing the same inferred V gene, J gene, and CDR3 amino acid sequence. Percentage overlap between repertoires was calculated by dividing the number of shared unique clonotypes by the size of the smaller repertoire. Repertoire richness was assessed with RTK rarefaction, the Chao1 estimator, and Recon v2.1 estimates of unobserved clonotypes. Generation probabilities for all TCRbeta clonotypes obtained by the gDNA method from a handful of donors were computed using OLGA. Not all clones reach the TCRdb copy of this immuneACCESS table, which keeps in-frame sequences only. Checked studies attribute under half of the gap to unresolved V genes and leave the rest unexplained. The V and J calls and clone size were taken over from that table, and D and trimming were inferred from the DNA. Recorded for this sample are 800,000 or so clones; 95% to 97% of them occurred a single time. The ten largest clones add up to under 0.25% of the sample.

Turning to this clone: No antigen is known for it. Base qualities are missing; no much larger clone stands one base away.

The rearranged segments are TRBV19 and TRBJ2-1; TRBD1 is possibly the D segment (6 matching bases). Material for sequencing was naive CD8+ T cells sorted from blood. What this sample's cell subset or site label stands for: CD45RA+CCR7+. The sequence was collected from a man aged 25-40 years in good health. The DNA reads as follows: TGTGCCAGTAGTGTACAGGGTTACAATGAGCAGTTCTTC. The translation is CASSVQGYNEQFF.